This T cell receptor beta chain was recovered during a study of T-cell reconstitution after alpha-beta-depleted transplantation in children. A TCRbeta library incorporating unique molecular identifiers was prepared. TCRdb processed the PCR reads anew with MiXCR; each CDR3 protein has one entry. The table lists 400,000 to 450,000 distinct CDR3 sequences, around two fifths of them singletons. The V gene's germline CDR1 is SGHVS and CDR2 FNYEAQ. The V and J ends lost 3 bases and 6 bases, in that order; junction bases with no gene match: 7. The CDR3 spans 16 residues. Study-wide points: Several hundred graft clones that had expanded were reportedly the source of alpha-beta T cells about two months after transplant.

This clonotype was observed at least ten times. What it recognizes is unknown. The sequence was collected from a girl aged 2-15 years with aplastic anemia, due to receive a stem cell transplant. The source material was PBMCs, sampled before TCRalphabeta/CD19-depleted stem cell transplant. This chain links TRBV7-6 with TRBJ2-7, with 14 positions matching TRBD2. CDR3 loop: CASSLDGTSGSREQYF. In DNA, the CDR3 is TGTGCCAGCAGCTTGGATGGGACTAGCGGGAGCCGCGAGCAGTACTTC.